This paragraph reports one T cell receptor (beta chain). The germline V and J ends were trimmed by 0 bases and 2 bases, with 10 bases remaining between them. CDR1 is SGHNT and CDR2 is YYREEE in the germline V gene (reference sequence). CDR3 length: 15 amino acids. The PCR used 60 Vbeta and 13 Jbeta primers. The method was immunoSEQ multiplex PCR; TCRdb's version includes in-frame clones alone and lacks a portion of them. The repertoire holds 90,000 to 150,000 clones, with approximately 80% as singletons. This entry belongs to a study of cytomegalovirus exposure and HLA in healthy donors. Each donor was nominally healthy when sampled (though unrecorded immune exposures were likely).

This TCR was sampled from a man aged 50-59 years in good health and CMV-seronegative. The sequencing input was PBMCs. The V and J genes are TRBV5-4 and TRBJ2-3; the D gene is possibly TRBD1 (5 bases). The chain's CDR3 is CASSLDRLSTDTQYF. The CDR3 coding sequence is TGTGCCAGCAGCTTGGACAGGCTATCCACAGATACGCAGTATTTT.